The clone carrying this TCR beta chain has a count of ten or more. Antigen unknown. This entry belongs to a study of CD8 T cells in ankylosing spondylitis. Study-wide results and caveats: What appeared characteristic of ankylosing spondylitis blood was a TCR beta motif of eight or nine highly homologous variants.

The length of the CDR3 is 16 residues. Per the germline V gene, CDR1 is SGHTA and CDR2 is FQGNSA. Trimming stripped 2 bases from V and 6 bases from J, with 17 bases between. TCRdb independently ran MiXCR on the 5' RACE reads; one entry per CDR3 protein. This sample has more than 150,000 distinct CDR3 sequences, with approximately 10% found just once. The chain links TRBV7-2 to TRBJ2-4; D gene unclear. The source is a male donor with ankylosing spondylitis or in good health (not recorded which). Sequencing was done on a sample of blood, either unsorted or a sorted T cell fraction (not recorded which). The CDR3 coding sequence is TGTGCCAGCAGCTTAACCCTACTATCCCCAGGAAACATTCAGTACTTC. Its translation is CASSLTLLSPGNIQYF. Using reference TRBV7-2 and TRBJ2-4 for the parts outside the CDR3, the full variable domain is GAGVSQSPSNKVTEKGKDVELRCDPISGHTALYWYRQSLGQGLEFLIYFQGNSAPDKSGLPSDRFSAERTGGSVSTLTIQRTQQEDSAVYLCASSLTLLSPGNIQYFGAGTRLSVL.